These 2 T cell receptor beta chains were sequenced from one sample in a study of shared T cell receptors in the human thymus. Method: immunoSEQ multiplex PCR; TCRdb's copy keeps in-frame clones and lacks some. This table holds over 650,000 clones, about 87% found once. This same sample was also taken into another study, of human thymus T cells.

The sample was thymocytes. The receptor source for this set is a boy younger than two with a congenital heart defect.

The chain couples TRBV5-3 to TRBJ1-2; 7 nucleotides match TRBD1. TRBV5-3 is reported as an ORF; its role is uncertain. CDR3 length: 14 residues. V lost 5 bases, J lost 2 bases, and 6 bases stayed unmatched. CDR3 bases: TGTGCCAGAAGAAAAGACAGGGTCAACTATGGCTACACCTTC. This gives the protein CARRKDRVNYGYTF.

CDR3 nucleotides: TGTGCCAGCAGCCCAGGGACAGGGGGTTGCGAGCAGTACTTC. Encoded protein: CASSPGTGGCEQYF. The rearrangement joins TRBV28 to TRBJ2-7, with 11 bases matching TRBD1. Per the germline V gene, CDR1 is MDHEN and CDR2 is SYDVKM. The J segment lost 6 bases and the V segment lost 6 bases, leaving 7 bases of the junction unmatched. The CDR3 covers 14 residues.